The entry below describes one T cell receptor (beta chain). The read is 3 residues too short to cover the CDR3 end, so that end is filled in from the germline J gene. This sample stems from a study of T cells in women clearing cervical HPV infection. Germline lookup yields CDR1 SGHVS and CDR2 FQNEAQ. The trim removed 3 bases at V and 5 bases at J, leaving 8 bases unmatched. The CDR3 length is 17 residues. Using immunoSEQ multiplex PCR, the repertoire was profiled, and TCRdb retains in-frame clones only, with some absent. Its listing shows about 20,000 clones. This clonotype was sampled from a woman between 18 and 70 years old with a cervical HPV16 infection that either progressed to CIN3+ or cleared (not recorded which). The sample was blood buffy coat. The chain is built from TRBV7-8 and TRBJ2-2, with 11 bases fitting TRBD2. The CDR3 DNA, read in part, is TGTGCCAGCAGCTTTCAGCGACTAGCGGGGAAGACCGGGGAG. Encoded protein: CASSFQRLAGKTGE. The whole CDR3 sequence reads CASSFQRLAGKTGELFF.